This TCR beta chain was captured by sequencing in a study of CD8+ T cells in alopecia areata (dated by TCRdb to the late 2010s). Broadly, across the study: The treated patients, all with moderate-to-severe alopecia areata, were enrolled in an open-label pilot trial of oral tofacitinib given at 5 to 10 mg twice daily. Scalp tissue and sorted CD4+ and CD8+ peripheral blood T cells from patchy and totalis/universalis alopecia areata patients and from healthy controls were covered by human TCRbeta sequencing. RNA was extracted with the PAXgene miRNA kit for fixed scalp, the miRNeasy kit for PBMCs, and the RNeasy kit for mouse skin. To study T cell clonal expansion in alopecia areata, the researchers applied high-throughput TCRbeta sequencing to both the C3H/HeJ mouse model and human patients. In treated patients, disease severity was measured using the SALT score, which gives the percentage of scalp surface area affected. Scalp clonality was compared among normal scalp (n=4), patchy alopecia areata scalp (n=8), and alopecia totalis/universalis scalp (n=8). Biopsies were taken from tofacitinib-treated patients at baseline and at 4 and 24 weeks of treatment, and a later scalp biopsy was taken in several of the tofacitinib-treated patients. TCRbeta CDR3 regions were amplified by immunoSEQ multiplex PCR with 35 Vbeta forward and 13 Jbeta reverse primers. Tofacitinib was given for 6 to 18 months, followed by 6 months of follow-up off drug to assess delayed response and recurrence. General conclusions and limits of the study: Higher clonality and more expanded CD8+ clones were observed in lesional scalp than in normal scalp, particularly in alopecia totalis/universalis, a finding suggestive of antigenic drive. Many expanded lesional clones persisted in scalp and blood during tofacitinib treatment, which may partly explain relapse after stopping treatment. Resident alphabeta T cells in normal human skin are also sequenced, complicating scalp TCR repertoire analysis, unlike mouse skin dominated by gammadelta T cells. Compared with mice, TCR sequences shared between patients were less clear, possibly partly because of HLA diversity across the patient population. Because the treated cohort was small and had only one nonresponder, larger studies are needed to examine links between baseline CD8+ expansion and response. Scalp clonality and the number of expanded CD8+ clones among the top 100 scalp clones were significantly decreased by tofacitinib.

CDR1 and CDR2, looked up from the germline V gene, are MGHRA and YSYEKL. A distance of 13 bases separates the germline ends of V and J, which lose 0 bases and 5 bases respectively. The CDR3 contains 16 residues, cysteine and phenylalanine counted. Only CDR3 DNA is held: 48 bases, read in frame from base 1. Libraries were made using the immunoSEQ multiplex PCR assay. To provide template for TCR sequencing, every sample had RNA extracted and reverse transcribed into cDNA. First-strand cDNA was synthesized using SuperScript III with a 2:1 mix of oligo-dT and random hexamers. A synthetic immune receptor repertoire was used to assess amplification bias, and residual bias was removed computationally. Per the source publication's procedure: Raw reads were preprocessed to remove errors, and CDR3 was defined according to IMGT conventions as the region from the conserved cysteine to phenylalanine. Clonality was computed as 1 minus the Shannon entropy, with the entropy normalized by log2 of the number of productive unique TCRs. Scalp TCRbeta sequences were cross-referenced with sorted blood CD4 and CD8 repertoires so that the CD4 or CD8 identity of scalp clones could be inferred. TCRdb's version of the immuneACCESS table is confined to in-frame rearrangements and falls short of the full clone set. An unresolved V gene accounts for under half of the shortfall where checked; the remainder is of unknown origin. V and J calls and clone size come straight from that table; D and trimming were deduced from the DNA. This sample holds 180,000 or so clones; 40% to 65% were observed only once. The biggest ten clones account for 9.5% to 13% of the sample.

The intended sense of this specimen's treatment or condition label: oral pan-JAK inhibitor, 5-10 mg twice daily. Peripheral blood and lesional scalp punch biopsies were obtained from patients with alopecia areata. PBMCs were separated by density centrifugation and stained for CD3, CD4 and CD8, after which CD4+ and CD8+ T cells were sorted on a FACSAria. As to this clone: The specificity of this receptor is unknown. No much larger clonotype is one base removed from it; base qualities were not supplied.

The receptor chain draws on TRBV4-1 and TRBJ2-2, with a weak D call of TRBD2 (5 bases match). The clonotype originates from a human donor with alopecia areata. The starting material was CD8+ T cells sorted from blood, obtained at roughly week 52, from a patient treated with tofacitinib. The sequenced DNA is TGCGCCAGCAGCCAAGAACCGGGGATGGTAACCGGGGAGCTGTTTTTT. Translation gives CASSQEPGMVTGELFF.